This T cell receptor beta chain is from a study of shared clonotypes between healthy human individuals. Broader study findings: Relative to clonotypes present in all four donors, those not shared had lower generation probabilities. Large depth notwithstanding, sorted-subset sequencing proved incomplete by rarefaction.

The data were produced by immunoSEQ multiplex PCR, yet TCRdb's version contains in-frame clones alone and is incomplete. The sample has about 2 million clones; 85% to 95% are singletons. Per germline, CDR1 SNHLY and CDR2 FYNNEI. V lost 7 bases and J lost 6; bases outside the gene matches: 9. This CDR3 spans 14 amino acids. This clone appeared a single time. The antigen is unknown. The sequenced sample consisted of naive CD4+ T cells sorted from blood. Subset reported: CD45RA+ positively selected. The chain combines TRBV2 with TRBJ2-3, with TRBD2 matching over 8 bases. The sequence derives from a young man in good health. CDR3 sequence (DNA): TGTGCCAGCAAAACAAGCGGGGGAGTGGATACGCAGTATTTT. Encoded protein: CASKTSGGVDTQYF.